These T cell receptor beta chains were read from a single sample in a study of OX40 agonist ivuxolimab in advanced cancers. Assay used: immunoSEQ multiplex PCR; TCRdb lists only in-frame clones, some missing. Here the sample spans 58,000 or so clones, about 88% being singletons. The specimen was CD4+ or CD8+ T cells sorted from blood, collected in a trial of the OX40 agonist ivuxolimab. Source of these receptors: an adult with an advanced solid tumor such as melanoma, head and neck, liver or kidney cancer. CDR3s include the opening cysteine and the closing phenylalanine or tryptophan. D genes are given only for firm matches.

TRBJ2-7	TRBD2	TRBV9	CASSAGLAGEQYF
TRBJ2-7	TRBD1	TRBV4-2	CASSQPGQGIYEQYF
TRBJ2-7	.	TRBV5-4	CASSLGGSDEQYF
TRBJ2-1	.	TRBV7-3	CASSLLVGASNEQFF
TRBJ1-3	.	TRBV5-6	CASSLGRVGVSGNTIYF
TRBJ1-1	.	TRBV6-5	CASSYFGRGGNTEAFF
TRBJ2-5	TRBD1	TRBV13	CASSSNTGGAGETQYF
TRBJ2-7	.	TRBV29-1	CSVAFYGVSEQYF
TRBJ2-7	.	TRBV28	CASSQNTGSVGYEQYF
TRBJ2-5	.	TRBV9	CASSVGDSETQYF
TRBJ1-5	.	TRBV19	CASMSVTRGNQPQHF
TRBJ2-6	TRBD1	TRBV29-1	CSAITQGVPLSSGANVLTF
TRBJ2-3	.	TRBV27	CASSGQLDTQYF
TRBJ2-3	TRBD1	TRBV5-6	CASSPSRQGPRTDTQYF
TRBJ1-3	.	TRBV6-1	CASSLPPGSGNTIYF
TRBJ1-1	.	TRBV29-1	CSVDAGVTEAFF
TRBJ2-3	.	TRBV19	CASSSVSTDTQYF
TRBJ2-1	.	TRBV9	CASSGGEQFF
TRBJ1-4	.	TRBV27	CASARRGKNEKLFF
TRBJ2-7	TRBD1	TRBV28	CASSFGTGFSYEQYF
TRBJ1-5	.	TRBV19	CASSPSDRSNQPQHF
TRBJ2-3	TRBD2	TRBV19	CASSAAGGRSTDTQYF
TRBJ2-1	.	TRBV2	CASRGAPNYNEQFF
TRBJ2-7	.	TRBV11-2	CASSIGHYEQYF
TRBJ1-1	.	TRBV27	CASSPGYMNTEAFF
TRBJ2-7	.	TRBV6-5	CASSYLTNEQYF
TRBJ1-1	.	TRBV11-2	CASSLGVPEAFF
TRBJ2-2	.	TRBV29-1	CSVVFENTGELFF
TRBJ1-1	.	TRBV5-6	CASRPQGGRNTEAFF
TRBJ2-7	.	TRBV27	CASSLSLWLGDDEQYF
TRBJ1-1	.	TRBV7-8	CASMRETEAFF
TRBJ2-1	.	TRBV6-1	CASSDAGGVNEQFF
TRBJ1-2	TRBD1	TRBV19	CASSPWARQGQDF
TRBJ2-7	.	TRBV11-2	CASSLDLSALSYEQYF
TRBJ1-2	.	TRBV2	CASSLVPTGNYGYTF
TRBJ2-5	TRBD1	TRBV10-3	CAISETGARETQYF
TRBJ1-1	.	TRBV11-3	CASSLDQESEAFF
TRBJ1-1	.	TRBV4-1	CASKGGAGEAFF
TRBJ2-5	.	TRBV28	CASSPHGVSSLETQYF
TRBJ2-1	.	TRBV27	CASSQWSGSLNEQFF
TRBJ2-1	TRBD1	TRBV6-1	CASSKDRGVYNEQFF
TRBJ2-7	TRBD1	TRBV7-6	CASGPLSKGQYYEQYF
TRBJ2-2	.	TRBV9	CASSVFLGQNTGELFF
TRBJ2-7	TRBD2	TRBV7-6	CASSFGTSGYEQYF
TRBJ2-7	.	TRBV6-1	CASSAYPYEQYF
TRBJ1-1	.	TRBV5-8	CASSFGRAEAFF
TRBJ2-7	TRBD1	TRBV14	CASSHRAGTASSYEQYF
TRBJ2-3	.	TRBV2	CASSDRLNTDTQYF
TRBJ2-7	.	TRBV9	CASSVGGGSTYEQYF
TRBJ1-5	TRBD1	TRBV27	CASSWTWDRGTQPQHF
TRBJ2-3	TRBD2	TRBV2	CASRTSGITDTQYF
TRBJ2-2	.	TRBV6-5	CASSHVVGNTGELFF
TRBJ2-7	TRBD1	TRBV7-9	CASSPVNRGRSEQYF
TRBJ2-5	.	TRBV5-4	CASRMGSEETQYF
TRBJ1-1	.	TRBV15	CATIDPKVQTMNTEAFF
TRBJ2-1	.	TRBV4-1	CASSQDLENEQFF
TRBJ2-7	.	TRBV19	CASRDSYEQYF
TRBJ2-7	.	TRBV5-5	CASSSSYEQYF
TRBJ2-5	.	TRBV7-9	CASSGRSRAYSYF